One and the same sample provided the 23 T cell receptor beta chains below, sequenced in a study of cytomegalovirus exposure and HLA in healthy donors. The PCR ran on 60 Vbeta and 13 Jbeta primers. Here immunoSEQ multiplex PCR was the method, and the copy in TCRdb shows in-frame clones only, minus some. The sample records 100,000 to 150,000 clones, roughly 80% being singletons. Source material: PBMCs. These receptors were collected from a male donor in good health and CMV-seronegative.

The V gene is TRBV11-3, the J gene TRBJ2-1, with D uncertain. Germline CDR1 is SGHNT and CDR2 is YENEEA. Between the trimmed V and J ends, which lost 1 base and 8 bases, there was a span of 9 bases. This CDR3 has 13 residues. CDR3 amino acids: CASSLVTGYEQFF. The CDR3 DNA is TGTGCCAGCAGCTTAGTAACCGGGTATGAGCAGTTCTTC. Full variable domain (rest looked up from reference TRBV11-3 and TRBJ2-1): EAGVVQSPRYKIIEKKQPVAFWCNPISGHNTLYWYLQNLGQGPELLIRYENEEAVDDSQLPKDRFSAERLKGVDSTLKIQPAELGDSAVYLCASSLVTGYEQFFGPGTRLTVL.

This chain joins TRBV19 and TRBJ2-6; TRBD2 is a possible D gene (5 bases). V was pared by 5 bases and J by 2 bases, with 10 bases between. There are 15 residues in the CDR3. Looked up from germline, CDR1 is LNHDA and CDR2 is SQIVND (reference sequence). The CDR3 DNA reads as TGTGCCAGTAGTTGGGTCGGGGCTGGGGCCAACGTCCTGACTTTC. This codes for CASSWVGAGANVLTF.

In its sample, this clone was seen a few times. This chain links TRBV30 with TRBJ2-1, with 11 nucleotides matching TRBD1. The CDR3 consists of 15 residues. The germline V gene has CDR1 GTSNPN and CDR2 SVGIG (reference sequence). V shed 3 bases, J shed 6 bases, and the junction held 7 bases outside the gene matches. The CDR3 reads CAWSPGTGGFNEQFF. DNA of the CDR3: TGTGCCTGGAGCCCCGGGACAGGGGGGTTCAATGAGCAGTTCTTC.

The CDR3 DNA follows: TGTGCCATCAGAGGGAGACAGGCTACGAACACTGAAGCTTTCTTT. Translation gives CAIRGRQATNTEAFF. This chain connects TRBV10-3 to TRBJ1-1; D perhaps matches TRBD1 (6 bases). Germline V gene lookup returns CDR1 ENHRY and CDR2 SYGVKD. This CDR3 region has 15 residues. V was pared by 6 bases and J by 1 base, with 15 bases between.

The V call is TRBV30, the J call TRBJ2-3, with D possibly matching TRBD2 (5 bases). Germline V CDR1 and CDR2: GTSNPN, SVGIG (reference sequence). CDR3 length equals 14 residues. V was trimmed by 1 base and J by 5 bases, leaving 13 bases between them. The CDR3 DNA sequence: TGTGCCTGGAGTGATGGACCAGAGGGAGATACGCAGTATTTT. Its translation is CAWSDGPEGDTQYF.

Note on this clone: The same CDR3 also results from other DNA sequences found in this sample. CDR3 sequence: CASSSPGTGGYGYTF. The CDR3 nucleotides read TGTGCCAGCAGTTCTCCCGGGACGGGAGGGTATGGCTACACCTTC. The gene calls are TRBV28 and TRBJ1-2; D is possibly TRBD1 (5 bases). V was trimmed by 4 bases and J by 5 bases, leaving 17 bases between them. Germline loops: CDR1 MDHEN, CDR2 SYDVKM. The CDR3 is 15 amino acids.

The chain uses TRBV7-2 and TRBJ2-7; the match to TRBD2 covers 8 bases. Germline trimming cut 3 bases from V and 5 bases from J; bases unmatched to any gene: 9. Germline V gene lookup returns CDR1 SGHTA and CDR2 FQGNSA. The CDR3 has 15 residues. CDR3 DNA: TGTGCCAGCAGCTTTAATCCCAGCGGGAGCCACGAGCAGTACTTC. This codes for CASSFNPSGSHEQYF.

This clone appeared a few times. This chain joins TRBV19 and TRBJ2-3, with D tentatively TRBD2 (5 bases). This CDR3 is 15 amino acids long. CDR1 is LNHDA, CDR2 SQIVND, per germline (reference sequence). V was clipped by 4 bases and J by 4 bases, with 15 bases between them. The CDR3 DNA reads TGTGCCAGTAGTAAAGGACTGGGCGTTTCAGATACGCAGTATTTT. Residues: CASSKGLGVSDTQYF.

This clone was counted a single time. The gene calls are TRBV4-1 and TRBJ1-1; D is ambiguous. Trimming cost V 0 bases and J 6 bases, with 11 bases left between them. Per the germline V gene, CDR1 is MGHRA and CDR2 is YSYEKL. The CDR3 extends over 14 amino acids. CDR3 sequence reads: CASSQERADAEAFF. The CDR3 DNA follows: TGCGCCAGCAGCCAAGAGAGGGCGGACGCTGAAGCTTTCTTT.

A few counts support this clone. This chain connects TRBV19 to TRBJ2-3; D may be TRBD1 (5 bases). V shed 5 bases and J shed 4 bases, with 10 bases lying between them. The length of the CDR3 is 13 residues. CDR1 LNHDA and CDR2 SQIVND come from the germline V gene (reference sequence). The CDR3 DNA follows: TGTGCCAGTAGTTCCGGACATCCAGATACGCAGTATTTT. It codes for CASSSGHPDTQYF.

There are a few counts of this clone. The chain uses TRBV6-6 and TRBJ2-5; tentatively, D is TRBD2 (6 bases). Germline V gene lookup returns CDR1 MNHNY and CDR2 SVGAGI (reference sequence). Trimming removed 0 bases from V and 9 bases from J, with 14 bases in between. This CDR3 contains 14 residues. For the CDR3, the DNA is TGTGCCAGCAGTTACTCGGAGGGAGCAGGGTCCCAGTACTTC. This sequence encodes CASSYSEGAGSQYF.

This clone was detected only once. The genes are TRBV9 and TRBJ2-3, with a weak D call TRBD1 (5 bases). Germline V gives CDR1 SGDLS, CDR2 YYNGEE. Trimming stripped 0 bases from V and 0 bases from J, with 11 bases between. The CDR3 loop spans 16 amino acids. The CDR3 protein is CASSVAITGSTDTQYF. CDR3 in DNA: TGTGCCAGCAGCGTAGCTATAACAGGCAGCACAGATACGCAGTATTTT.

CDR3 amino acids: CAWTTGVSNQPQHF. CDR3 nucleotide sequence: TGTGCCTGGACTACAGGAGTTAGCAATCAGCCCCAGCATTTT. The J gene is TRBJ1-5, the V gene TRBV30, with D possibly being TRBD1 (5 bases). V lost 4 bases to trimming and J lost 0 bases, with 10 bases between them. This CDR3 has 14 amino acids. Germline V gene lookup returns CDR1 GTSNPN and CDR2 SVGIG (reference sequence).

This rearrangement joins TRBV19 to TRBJ2-7; 9 bases line up with TRBD1. CDR3 length: 16 residues. Trimming cost V 3 bases and J 2 bases; bases outside gene matches: 8. Germline V CDR1 and CDR2: LNHDA, SQIVND (reference sequence). CDR3 sequence reads: CASSIGGTGKAYEQYF. The CDR3 nucleotides read TGTGCCAGTAGTATCGGCGGGACAGGGAAGGCCTACGAGCAGTACTTC.

The rearrangement uses TRBV6-5 and TRBJ2-5, with 10 bases lining up with TRBD1. V gave up 0 bases and J gave up 5 bases; unmatched junction bases: 3. The germline gives CDR1 MNHEY, CDR2 SVGAGI. The CDR3 spans 15 residues. The CDR3 DNA reads as TGTGCCAGCAGTTACTCGGACAGGGGGTTCGAGACCCAGTACTTC. Protein: CASSYSDRGFETQYF.

The rearrangement joins TRBV19 to TRBJ2-1, with 9 bases lining up with TRBD1. Trimming cost V 1 base and J 2 bases; bases outside gene matches: 3. CDR1 LNHDA and CDR2 SQIVND come from the germline V gene (reference sequence). The CDR3 covers 16 residues. The CDR3, as DNA: TGTGCCAGTAGTATAGGGCGGGACAGGGCCTACAATGAGCAGTTCTTC. Residues: CASSIGRDRAYNEQFF. Supplemented by reference TRBV19 and TRBJ2-1, the full variable domain reads DGGITQSPKYLFRKEGQNVTLSCEQNLNHDAMYWYRQDPGQGLRLIYYSQIVNDFQKGDIAEGYSVSREKKESFPLTVTSAQKNPTAFYLCASSIGRDRAYNEQFFGPGTRLTVL.

The V call is TRBV7-2, the J call TRBJ2-1; a weak D match, TRBD2 (7 bases). This CDR3 contains 18 residues. Between the trimmed V and J ends, which lost 3 bases and 8 bases, there was a span of 26 bases. Germline V gives CDR1 SGHTA, CDR2 FQGNSA. CDR3 sequence (DNA): TGTGCCAGCAGCTTGCCTTGGTGGAGCGGGGAGTACAGGGATGAGCAGTTCTTC. Translating it yields CASSLPWWSGEYRDEQFF.

V gene TRBV9 combines with J gene TRBJ2-7; D unclear. The CDR3 has 13 amino acids. The V end was cut by 0 bases, the J end by 6 bases, with 10 bases between. CDR1 is SGDLS and CDR2 is YYNGEE in the germline V gene. The chain's CDR3 is CASSVETSREQYF. The CDR3 bases are TGTGCCAGCAGCGTAGAAACCAGTCGCGAGCAGTACTTC.

The chain recombines TRBV2 with TRBJ2-7, with 11 bases that match TRBD2. The junction had 5 bases not matched to a gene; V was cut back by 6 bases and J by 4 bases. Germline assignment: CDR1 SNHLY and CDR2 FYNNEI. The CDR3 totals 14 residues. CDR3 residues: CASRRLAGGYEQYF. The CDR3, as DNA: TGTGCCAGCAGACGGCTAGCGGGGGGTTACGAGCAGTACTTC.

This chain uses TRBV4-1 with TRBJ1-1; tentative D call: TRBD1 (5 bases). Germline CDR1 reads MGHRA; CDR2 reads YSYEKL. The CDR3 is made up of 13 amino acids. V gave up 4 bases and J gave up 8 bases, with 14 bases separating them. In DNA, the CDR3 is TGCGCCAGCAGCCCCCAAGGTAACAGGGAAGCTTTCTTT. As protein: CASSPQGNREAFF.

The V call is TRBV6-5, the J call TRBJ2-7; no firm D call. This CDR3 spans 13 amino acids. Germline values: CDR1 MNHEY, CDR2 SVGAGI. Trimming left V 5 bases short and J 6 bases short, with 14 bases between. This CDR3 is CASSPLRFSEQYF. CDR3 in DNA: TGTGCCAGCAGTCCCCTGAGGTTTTCCGAGCAGTACTTC.

The genes are TRBV10-3 and TRBJ2-1, with TRBD1 matching over 9 bases. The CDR3 has 14 residues. J gave up 3 bases and V 4 bases, and 1 base lay outside the gene matches. The germline gives CDR1 ENHRY, CDR2 SYGVKD. CDR3 bases: TGTGCCATCAGTGTGGGACAGGGCTACAATGAGCAGTTCTTC. Translated, it gives CAISVGQGYNEQFF.

This chain connects TRBV5-4 to TRBJ1-2; 7 positions match TRBD1. The J segment lost 6 bases and the V segment lost 2 bases, leaving 4 bases of the junction unmatched. CDR3 length: 13 amino acids. Germline lookup yields CDR1 SGHNT and CDR2 YYREEE (reference sequence). CDR3 loop: CASSFDRAHGYTF. The DNA of the CDR3 is TGTGCCAGCAGCTTTGACAGGGCCCATGGCTACACCTTC.